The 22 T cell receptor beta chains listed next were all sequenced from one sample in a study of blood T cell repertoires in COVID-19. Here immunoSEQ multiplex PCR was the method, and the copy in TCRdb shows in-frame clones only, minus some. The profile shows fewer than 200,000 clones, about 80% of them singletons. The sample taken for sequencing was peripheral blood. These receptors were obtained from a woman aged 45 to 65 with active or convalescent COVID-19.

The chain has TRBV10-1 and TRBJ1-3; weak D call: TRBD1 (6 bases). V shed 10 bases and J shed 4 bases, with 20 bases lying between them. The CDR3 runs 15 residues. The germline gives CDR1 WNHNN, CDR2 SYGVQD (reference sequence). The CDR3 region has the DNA TGCGCCATTCCTCTGACAGGCCCCTCGGGAAACACCATATATTTT. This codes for CAIPLTGPSGNTIYF.

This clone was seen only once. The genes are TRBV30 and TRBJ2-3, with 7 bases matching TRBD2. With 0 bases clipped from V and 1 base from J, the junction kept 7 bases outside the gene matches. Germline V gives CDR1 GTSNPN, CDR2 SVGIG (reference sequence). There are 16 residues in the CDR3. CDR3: CAWSVSVLAGTDTQYF. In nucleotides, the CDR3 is TGTGCCTGGAGTGTAAGTGTCCTAGCGGGCACAGATACGCAGTATTTT.

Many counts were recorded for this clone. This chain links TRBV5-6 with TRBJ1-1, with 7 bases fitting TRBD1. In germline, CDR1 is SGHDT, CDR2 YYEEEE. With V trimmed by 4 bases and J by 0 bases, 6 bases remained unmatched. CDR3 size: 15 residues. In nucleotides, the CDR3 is TGTGCCAGCAGCGCCGCGACAGGGATGAACACTGAAGCTTTCTTT. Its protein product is CASSAATGMNTEAFF. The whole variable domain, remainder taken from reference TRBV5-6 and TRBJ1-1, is DAGVTQSPTHLIKTRGQQVTLRCSPKSGHDTVSWYQQALGQGPQFIFQYYEEEERQRGNFPDRFSGHQFPNYSSELNVNALLLGDSALYLCASSAATGMNTEAFFGQGTRLTVV.

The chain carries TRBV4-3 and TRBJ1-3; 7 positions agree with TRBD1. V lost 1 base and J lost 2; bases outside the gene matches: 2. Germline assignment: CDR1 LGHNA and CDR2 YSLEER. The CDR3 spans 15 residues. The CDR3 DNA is TGCGCCAGCAGCCAAGCCACAGGGGCTGGAAACACCATATATTTT. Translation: CASSQATGAGNTIYF.

The CDR3 loop is CASSPQGFYGYTF. In DNA, the CDR3 is TGTGCCAGCAGCCCACAGGGGTTCTATGGCTACACCTTC. The gene calls are TRBV5-6 and TRBJ1-2, with TRBD1 identical over 7 bases. Germline values: CDR1 SGHDT, CDR2 YYEEEE. The CDR3 is made up of 13 amino acids. After removal of 4 bases from V and 4 bases from J, the junction contained 4 bases not matched to a gene.

This chain's CDR3 is CASSTLGVGEQYF. The CDR3 nucleotides are TGTGCCAGCAGCACCCTAGGGGTAGGCGAGCAGTACTTC. This chain joins TRBV9 and TRBJ2-7; TRBD1 might be the D (5 bases). This CDR3 region has 13 residues. V lost 4 bases to trimming and J lost 6 bases, with 14 bases between them. In germline, CDR1 is SGDLS, CDR2 YYNGEE.

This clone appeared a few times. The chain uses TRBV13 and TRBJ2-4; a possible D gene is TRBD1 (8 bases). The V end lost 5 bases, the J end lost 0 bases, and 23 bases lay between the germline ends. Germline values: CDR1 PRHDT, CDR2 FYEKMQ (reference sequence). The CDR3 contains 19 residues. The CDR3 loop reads CASSSRTGRATLAKNIQYF. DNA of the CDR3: TGTGCCAGCAGCAGTCGGACAGGGAGGGCCACGTTAGCCAAAAACATTCAGTACTTC. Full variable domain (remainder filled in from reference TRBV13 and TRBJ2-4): AAGVIQSPRHLIKEKRETATLKCYPIPRHDTVYWYQQGPGQDPQFLISFYEKMQSDKGSIPDRFSAQQFSDYHSELNMSSLELGDSALYFCASSSRTGRATLAKNIQYFGAGTRLSVL.

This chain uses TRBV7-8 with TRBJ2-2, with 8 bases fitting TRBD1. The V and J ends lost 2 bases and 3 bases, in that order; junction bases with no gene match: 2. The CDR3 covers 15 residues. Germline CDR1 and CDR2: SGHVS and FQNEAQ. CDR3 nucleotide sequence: TGTGCCAGCAGCTTAAGACAGGGGTACACCGGGGAGCTGTTTTTT. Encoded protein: CASSLRQGYTGELFF.

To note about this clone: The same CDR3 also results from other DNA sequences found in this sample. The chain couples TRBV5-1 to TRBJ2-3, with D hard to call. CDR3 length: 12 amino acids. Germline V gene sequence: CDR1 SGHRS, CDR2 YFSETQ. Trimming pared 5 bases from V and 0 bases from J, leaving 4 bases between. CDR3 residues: CASSPSTDTQYF. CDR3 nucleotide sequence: TGCGCCAGCAGTCCAAGCACAGATACGCAGTATTTT.

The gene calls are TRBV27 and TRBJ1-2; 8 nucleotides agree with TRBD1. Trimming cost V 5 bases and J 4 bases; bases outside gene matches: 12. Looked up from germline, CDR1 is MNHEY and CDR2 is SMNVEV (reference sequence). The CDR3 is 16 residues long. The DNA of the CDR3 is TGTGCCAGCAGTCGGAGGACAGGGATTGGAAGCTATGGCTACACCTTC. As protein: CASSRRTGIGSYGYTF.

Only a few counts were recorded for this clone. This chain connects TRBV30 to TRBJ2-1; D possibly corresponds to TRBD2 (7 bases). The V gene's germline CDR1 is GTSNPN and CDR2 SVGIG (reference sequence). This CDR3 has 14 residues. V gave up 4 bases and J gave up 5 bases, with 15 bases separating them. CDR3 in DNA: TGTGCCTGGACTTTTGGCGGGGGCAACAATGAGCAGTTCTTC. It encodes CAWTFGGGNNEQFF.

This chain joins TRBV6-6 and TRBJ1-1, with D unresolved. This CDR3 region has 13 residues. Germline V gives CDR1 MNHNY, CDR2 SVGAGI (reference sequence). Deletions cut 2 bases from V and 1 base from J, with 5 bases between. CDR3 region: CASSYGRNTEAFF. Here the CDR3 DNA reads TGTGCCAGCAGTTACGGCAGGAACACTGAAGCTTTCTTT.

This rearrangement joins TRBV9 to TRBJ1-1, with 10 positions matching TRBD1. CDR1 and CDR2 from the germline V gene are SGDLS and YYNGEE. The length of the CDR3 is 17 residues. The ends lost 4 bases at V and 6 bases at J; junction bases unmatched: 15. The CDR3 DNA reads TGTGCCAGCAGCCCCTCTATTGGGACAGGGGAAGGGGCTGAAGCTTTCTTT. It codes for CASSPSIGTGEGAEAFF.

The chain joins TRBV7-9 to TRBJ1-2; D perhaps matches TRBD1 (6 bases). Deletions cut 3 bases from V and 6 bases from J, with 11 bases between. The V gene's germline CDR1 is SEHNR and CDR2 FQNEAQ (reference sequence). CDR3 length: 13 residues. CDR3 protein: CASSLGRGDGYTF. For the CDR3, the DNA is TGTGCCAGCAGCTTGGGCAGGGGAGATGGCTACACCTTC.

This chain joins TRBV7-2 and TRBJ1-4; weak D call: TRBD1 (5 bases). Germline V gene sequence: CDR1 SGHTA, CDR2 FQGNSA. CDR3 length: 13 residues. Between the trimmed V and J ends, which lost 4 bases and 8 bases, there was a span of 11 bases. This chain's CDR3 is CASSSRDSEKLFF. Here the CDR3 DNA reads TGTGCCAGCAGCTCCCGGGACTCCGAAAAACTGTTTTTT.

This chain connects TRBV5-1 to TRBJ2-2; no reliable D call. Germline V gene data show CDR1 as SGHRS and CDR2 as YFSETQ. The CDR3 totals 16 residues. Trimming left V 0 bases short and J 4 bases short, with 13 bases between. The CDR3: CASSLVVPPGTGELFF. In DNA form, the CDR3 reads TGCGCCAGCAGCTTGGTTGTCCCCCCGGGCACCGGGGAGCTGTTTTTT.

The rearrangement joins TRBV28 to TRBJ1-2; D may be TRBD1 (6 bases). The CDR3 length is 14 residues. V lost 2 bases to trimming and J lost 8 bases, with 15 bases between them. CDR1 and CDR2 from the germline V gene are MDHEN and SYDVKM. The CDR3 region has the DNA TGTGCCAGCAGTTTACTCTACAGGGACGGCGGCTACACCTTC. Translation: CASSLLYRDGGYTF.

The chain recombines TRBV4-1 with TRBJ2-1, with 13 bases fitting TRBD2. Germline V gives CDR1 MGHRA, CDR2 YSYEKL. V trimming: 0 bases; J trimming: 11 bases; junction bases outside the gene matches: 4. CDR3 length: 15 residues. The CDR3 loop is CASSQEGLAGVKQFF. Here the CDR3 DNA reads TGCGCCAGCAGCCAAGAAGGACTAGCGGGAGTAAAGCAGTTCTTC.

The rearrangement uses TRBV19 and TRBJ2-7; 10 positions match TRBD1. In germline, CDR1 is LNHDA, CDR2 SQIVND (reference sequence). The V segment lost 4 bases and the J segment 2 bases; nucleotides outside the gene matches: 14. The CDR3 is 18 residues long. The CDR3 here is CASSTTKRDRGRAYEQYF. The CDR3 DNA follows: TGTGCCAGTAGTACAACAAAACGGGACAGGGGTCGCGCCTACGAGCAGTACTTC.

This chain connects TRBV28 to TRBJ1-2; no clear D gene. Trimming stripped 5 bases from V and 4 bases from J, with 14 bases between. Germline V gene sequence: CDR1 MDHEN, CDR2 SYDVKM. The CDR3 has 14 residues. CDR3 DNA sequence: TGTGCCAGCAGTCTCCGCCAGACTGCCTATGGCTACACCTTC. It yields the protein CASSLRQTAYGYTF.

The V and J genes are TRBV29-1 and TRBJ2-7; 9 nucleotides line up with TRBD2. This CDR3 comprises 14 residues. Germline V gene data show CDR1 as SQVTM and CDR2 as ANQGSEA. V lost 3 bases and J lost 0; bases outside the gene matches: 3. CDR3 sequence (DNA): TGCAGCGTTGACGCTAGCGGGGCCTCCTACGAGCAGTACTTC. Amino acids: CSVDASGASYEQYF.

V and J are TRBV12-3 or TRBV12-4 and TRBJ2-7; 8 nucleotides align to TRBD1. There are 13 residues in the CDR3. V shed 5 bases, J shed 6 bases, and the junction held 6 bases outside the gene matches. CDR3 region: CASSRTGSREQYF. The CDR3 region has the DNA TGTGCCAGCAGTCGGACAGGGTCCCGCGAGCAGTACTTC.